These T cell receptor beta chains were read from a single sample in a study of cytomegalovirus exposure and HLA in healthy donors. Sequenced by immunoSEQ multiplex PCR; TCRdb stores in-frame clones only, minus some. This table holds approximately 170,000 clones, just under 80% found once. The sample comprised PBMCs. These receptors were taken from a woman between 40 and 50 years old in good health and CMV-seropositive. Both conserved end residues are part of each CDR3. The order of the fields is clone size, J gene, V gene, CDR3 protein. Size values are once, few and many counts, or a class for expanded clones, and some rows have none.

size: NA; J: TRBJ1-1; V: TRBV28; CDR3: CASSLLGRGEAFF
size: NA; J: TRBJ2-2; V: TRBV19; CDR3: CASSSLFGSGNSGELFF
size: once; J: TRBJ2-5; V: TRBV9; CDR3: CASSEGAETQYF
size: NA; J: TRBJ1-5; V: TRBV29-1; CDR3: CSARDNYNQPQHF
size: NA; J: TRBJ1-2; V: TRBV18; CDR3: CASSPLPDRNYGYTF
size: NA; J: TRBJ2-1; V: TRBV30; CDR3: CAQKGGPPHEQFF
size: NA; J: TRBJ1-1; V: TRBV9; CDR3: CASSVGQGSVTEAFF
size: once; J: TRBJ2-1; V: TRBV4-1; CDR3: CASSRAGTAIYNEQFF
size: once; J: TRBJ1-6; V: TRBV6-1; CDR3: CASSELGGGYNSPLHF
size: few; J: TRBJ1-6; V: TRBV19; CDR3: CATREAYNSPLHF